The source of this T cell receptor (beta chain) is a study of blood T cell repertoires in COVID-19. Libraries were prepared by immunoSEQ multiplex PCR; TCRdb keeps only in-frame clonotypes and omits some of them. The table lists around 220,000 clones, roughly 80% of them singletons. The CDR3 covers 11 residues. With 0 bases clipped from V and 14 bases from J, the junction kept 4 bases outside the gene matches. Germline V gene lookup returns CDR1 SQVTM and CDR2 ANQGSEA. This TCR came from a woman older than 75 with acute or convalescent COVID-19. This sequence joins TRBV29-1 and TRBJ1-2, with TRBD1 matching over 9 bases. Sequencing was carried out using peripheral blood. CDR3 sequence reads: CSVEEGQGQTF. CDR3 in DNA: TGCAGCGTTGAAGAAGGACAGGGGCAAACCTTC.